This T cell receptor (beta chain) is from a study of T cells in Graves' hyperthyroidism and ophthalmopathy (dated by TCRdb to about 2019). Turning to the overall study: Peripheral blood was sampled at the time of initial diagnosis, prior to any treatment. A discovery cohort of approximately 100 patients, 43 with Graves' ophthalmopathy and 57 with stable Graves' hyperthyroidism, was used to find distinguishing TCR V-J signatures. Prospective prediction of ophthalmopathy was tested in an independent validation cohort consisting of 18 hyperthyroidism patients and approximately 16 patients who later progressed to ophthalmopathy. The 90 or so discovery patients were randomly split 7:3 into training and test sets. In addition, the study compared T-cell repertoires in thyroid tissue and in blood from about six Graves' hyperthyroidism patients. Following sampling, methimazole starting at 30 mg daily was given to hyperthyroidism patients, and high-dose intravenous methylprednisolone was given to ophthalmopathy patients. The paper reports TCR Vbeta CDR3 sequencing of fewer than 150 peripheral blood samples: around 45 ophthalmopathy, roughly 74 hyperthyroidism and approximately 17 progressor patients.

Graves' hyperthyroidism was defined as stable when no progression to ophthalmopathy occurred over 18 months of follow-up. The hyperthyroidism patients were between 18 and 65 years old and newly diagnosed, with a disease duration of less than 2 months. Patients with uncontrolled infections, other autoimmune diseases, pregnancy or lactation were excluded. Diagnoses were established on the basis of clinical symptoms, serum thyroxine and TRAb, thyroid ultrasound, and orbital computed tomography. PBMCs were separated from 10 ml of fresh peripheral blood using Ficoll-Paque density gradient centrifugation. Trizol reagent was used to extract total RNA, and RNA quality was then checked on an Agilent 2100 Bioanalyzer. Summary of the overall study and its limitations: In cross-validation, a model built on a 13 V-J signature told ophthalmopathy apart from stable hyperthyroidism with 87.88% sensitivity and around 84% specificity, and in testing the same model reached 80%/75%. No statistical method was used to set the sample size in advance, and investigators knew the group allocation. Most expanded thyroid clonotypes (frequency above 0.001) were also detected in blood, suggesting blood repertoires may reflect thyroid immune responses. In validation, progression to ophthalmopathy was predicted by the model with 70.59% sensitivity and 72.22% specificity, a median of roughly six months before onset.

CDR1 MDHEN and CDR2 SYDVKM are derived from the germline V gene. V is reduced by 2 bases and J by 2 bases, leaving a spacing of 8 bases between them. The CDR3 numbers 14 residues from cysteine through phenylalanine. Just the 42-base CDR3 DNA is kept, in frame starting at base 1. This clonotype occurred many times. The specificity of this receptor is unknown. Qualities for individual bases were not recorded, and no much larger clone is one base off. Amplification of TCR beta CDR3 regions was carried out from RNA transcripts. The TCR CDR3 was subjected to a first round of RT-PCR using the HTBI primer set and the Qiagen OneStep RT-PCR kit. A second multiplex PCR round built the libraries, followed by size selection and purification. Libraries were sequenced paired-end with 100 bp reads on an Illumina HiSeq2000. On the authors' methods: Raw data were processed with SOAPnuke, discarding reads with adapters, uncalled bases, mean Phred below 15, or no exact constant-primer or identifier match. COPE v1.2.5 was used to merge the high-quality paired reads, and each unique nucleotide sequence was defined as a clonotype. MiTCR v1.1 was used to align clonotypes to the IMGT TRBV, TRBD and TRBJ reference segments. The analysis was restricted to V-J combinations with a frequency above 0.0001, which together covered around 99% of the repertoires. A TCS score was defined as the ratio of F50 (clonal expansion) to E x V (chaos), with BLOSUM62-based TCRdist applied between CDR3 peptides within each V-J. Welch's t-statistics and random forest reduced 514 V-J features to some 14, which were used in a naive Bayes classifier (R e1071). The public reads were run again by TCRdb, first through fastp at Q25 and then through MiXCR, and only productive beta chains were kept. All rows with the same CDR3 protein become a single entry with the most common DNA and genes. Clone size and V and J calls follow TCRdb, not the original study. In all, the sample holds around 690,000 distinct CDR3 sequences, and approximately 15% of those were seen once. Of the sample, around 15% is held by the ten largest clones.

This sequence originates from a man aged 45-65 years with Graves' hyperthyroidism. The rearrangement combines TRBV28 with TRBJ2-3; the D segment might be TRBD1 or TRBD2, since each matches 5 bases. Sequences were obtained from blood. The DNA reads as follows: TGTGCCAGCAGTTTAGGGACGCTCACAGATACGCAGTATTTT. Translated, this gives CASSLGTLTDTQYF.